The following is a TCR beta chain sequence with its context. The record originates from a study of T cells after yellow fever vaccination. TCRdb analysed the 5' RACE reads with MiXCR anew, one entry per CDR3 protein. The sample lists around 340,000 distinct CDR3 sequences, 8.7% occurring once. The TCR was taken from a man aged 18 to 30 who received the YFV17D yellow fever vaccine. The source was PBMCs, collected on the day of the first yellow fever vaccination.

CDR3: CSAPGQDSYEQYF. The CDR3 coding sequence is TGCAGTGCCCCGGGACAGGACTCCTACGAGCAGTACTTC. This sequence joins TRBV20-1 and TRBJ2-7; 8 bases align to TRBD1. Germline V gene sequence: CDR1 DFQATT, CDR2 SNEGSKA (reference sequence). The trim removed 6 bases at V and 0 bases at J, leaving 4 bases unmatched. The length of the CDR3 is 13 residues.